Following are 5 T cell receptor beta chains from one sample sequenced in a study of blood T cell repertoires in COVID-19. Using immunoSEQ multiplex PCR, the repertoire was profiled, and TCRdb retains in-frame clones only, with some absent. The table shows 150,000 to 200,000 clones, with approximately 82% occurring only once. Sequences were obtained from peripheral blood. Every receptor here comes from a middle-aged woman with COVID-19, enrolled during active disease.

The V gene is TRBV4-1, the J gene TRBJ2-2; no definite D call. The V gene's germline CDR1 is MGHRA and CDR2 YSYEKL. The CDR3 is 14 residues long. Between the trimmed V and J ends, which lost 1 base and 8 bases, there was a span of 11 bases. The CDR3 coding sequence is TGCGCCAGCAGCCAAGTGGAGTTTGGGGGGGAGCTGTTTTTT. The encoded protein is CASSQVEFGGELFF.

The chain couples TRBV2 to TRBJ2-1; 13 bases align to TRBD2. The CDR3 totals 15 residues. Germline loops: CDR1 SNHLY, CDR2 FYNNEI. V lost 6 bases, J lost 1 base, and 0 bases stayed unmatched. CDR3 DNA: TGTGCCAGCAGGGGACTAGCGGGGTCCTACAATGAGCAGTTCTTC. Its translation: CASRGLAGSYNEQFF.

This chain uses TRBV24-1 with TRBJ2-3; D is possibly TRBD2 (6 bases). Germline CDR1 KGHDR, CDR2 SFDVKD. The CDR3 has 13 amino acids. Trimming pared 5 bases from V and 6 bases from J, leaving 11 bases between. Written as DNA, the CDR3 is TGTGCCACCAGTGCCGCAGGGAGGGATACGCAGTATTTT. Residues: CATSAAGRDTQYF.

V is TRBV5-6 and J is TRBJ2-7, with D perhaps matching TRBD2 (7 bases). The length of the CDR3 is 17 residues. Germline CDR1 reads SGHDT; CDR2 reads YYEEEE. Trimming took 4 bases from V and 1 from J, leaving 21 bases between them. CDR3 protein: CASSPEGGGANSYEQYF. The CDR3 nucleotides read TGTGCCAGCAGCCCCGAGGGTGGGGGGGCCAATTCCTACGAGCAGTACTTC.

This chain links TRBV6-5 with TRBJ1-5; D possibly corresponds to TRBD1 (6 bases). Germline lookup yields CDR1 MNHEY and CDR2 SVGAGI. The CDR3 extends over 13 amino acids. Trimming removed 8 bases at V and 4 bases at J, with 12 bases between. CDR3 sequence: CASHPTGNQPQHF. The CDR3 nucleotides read TGTGCCAGCCACCCCACAGGGAATCAGCCCCAGCATTTT.